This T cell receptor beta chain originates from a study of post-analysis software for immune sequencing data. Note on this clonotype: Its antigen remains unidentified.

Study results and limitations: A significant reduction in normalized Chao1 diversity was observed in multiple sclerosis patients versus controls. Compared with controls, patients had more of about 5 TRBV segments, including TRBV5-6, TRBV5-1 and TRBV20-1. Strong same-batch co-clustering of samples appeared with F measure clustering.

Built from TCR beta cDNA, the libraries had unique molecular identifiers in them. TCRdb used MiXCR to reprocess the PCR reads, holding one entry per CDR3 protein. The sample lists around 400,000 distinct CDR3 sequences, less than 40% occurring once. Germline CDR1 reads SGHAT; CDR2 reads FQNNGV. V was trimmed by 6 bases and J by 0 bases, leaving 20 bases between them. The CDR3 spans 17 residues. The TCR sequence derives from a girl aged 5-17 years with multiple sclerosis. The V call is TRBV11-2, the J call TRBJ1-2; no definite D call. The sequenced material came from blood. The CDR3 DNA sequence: TGTGCCAGCAGTCTTAGTTCCCTAGGACCGTCTAACTATGGCTACACCTTC. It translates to CASSLSSLGPSNYGYTF.